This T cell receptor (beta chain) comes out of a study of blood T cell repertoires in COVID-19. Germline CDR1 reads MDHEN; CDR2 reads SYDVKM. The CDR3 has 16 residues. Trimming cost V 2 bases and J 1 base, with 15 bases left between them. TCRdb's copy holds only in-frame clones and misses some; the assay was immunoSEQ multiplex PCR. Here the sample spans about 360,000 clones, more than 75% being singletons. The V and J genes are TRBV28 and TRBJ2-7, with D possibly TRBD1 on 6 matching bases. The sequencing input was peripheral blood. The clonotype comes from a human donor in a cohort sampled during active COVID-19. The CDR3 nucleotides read TGTGCCAGCAGTTTACCCGGGACACCAGATTCCTACGAGCAGTACTTC. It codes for CASSLPGTPDSYEQYF.